The 27 T cell receptor beta chains given below trace back to one sample, sequenced in a study of cytomegalovirus exposure and HLA in healthy donors. PCR used 60 Vbeta primers and 13 Jbeta primers. Data came from immunoSEQ multiplex PCR; TCRdb stores just in-frame clones and leaves some out. The data contain approximately 200,000 clones, 70% to 75% of them seen just once; the ten biggest clones take up about 4.6%. Sequenced material: PBMCs. The receptors were sampled from a man younger than 40 in good health and CMV-seropositive.

The V and J genes are TRBV7-2 and TRBJ2-5, with 8 bases fitting TRBD2. Germline trimming cut 5 bases from V and 1 base from J; bases unmatched to any gene: 6. Germline-derived CDR1 and CDR2 are SGHTA and FQGNSA. The CDR3 contains 15 residues. The CDR3 nucleotides are TGTGCCAGCAGCGCAGTAGCGGGAATCCAAGAGACCCAGTACTTC. It specifies CASSAVAGIQETQYF. The full variable domain, its missing parts supplied by reference TRBV7-2 and TRBJ2-5, is GAGVSQSPSNKVTEKGKDVELRCDPISGHTALYWYRQSLGQGLEFLIYFQGNSAPDKSGLPSDRFSAERTGGSVSTLTIQRTQQEDSAVYLCASSAVAGIQETQYFGPGTRLLVL.

The J gene is TRBJ2-1, the V gene TRBV5-1; 10 nucleotides align to TRBD2. Germline CDR1 SGHRS, CDR2 YFSETQ. Losses at the gene ends were 4 bases for V and 4 bases for J; bases not matched to a gene: 8. This CDR3 has 16 residues. DNA of the CDR3: TGCGCCAGCAGCACCGCTGCTAGCGGGGGTTACAATGAGCAGTTCTTC. This codes for CASSTAASGGYNEQFF.

The gene calls are TRBV13 and TRBJ1-3; D is unclear. This CDR3 has 13 amino acids. V was pared by 0 bases and J by 4 bases, with 4 bases between. Germline V gives CDR1 PRHDT, CDR2 FYEKMQ (reference sequence). The CDR3 DNA reads TGTGCCAGCAGCTTAGGCCGGGGAAACACCATATATTTT. It yields the protein CASSLGRGNTIYF.

The V gene is TRBV12-5, the J gene TRBJ2-5, with D perhaps matching TRBD2 (6 bases). Germline V gene data show CDR1 as LGHNT and CDR2 as FRNRAP. This CDR3 is 12 amino acids long. V shed 6 bases and J shed 5 bases, with 10 bases lying between them. The CDR3 region is CASGRGGETQYF. The CDR3 DNA is TGTGCTAGTGGGCGGGGCGGGGAGACCCAGTACTTC.

This clone was observed a handful of times. This chain connects TRBV7-9 to TRBJ2-5; a possible D gene is TRBD1 (7 bases). The CDR3 runs 16 residues. The germline CDR1 and CDR2 sequences are SEHNR and FQNEAQ (reference sequence). V dropped 1 base and J dropped 1 base, with 13 bases sitting between them. In nucleotides, the CDR3 is TGTGCCAGCAGCTTAGGGCGGGGACAGTTCCAAGAGACCCAGTACTTC. It is translated as CASSLGRGQFQETQYF. Variable domain in full (rest from reference TRBV7-9 and TRBJ2-5): DTGVSQNPRHKITKRGQNVTFRCDPISEHNRLYWYRQTLGQGPEFLTYFQNEAQLEKSRLLSDRFSAERPKGSFSTLEIQRTEQGDSAMYLCASSLGRGQFQETQYFGPGTRLLVL.

The chain recombines TRBV6-1 with TRBJ2-7; 7 bases are a match to TRBD1. V lost 4 bases and J lost 3; bases outside the gene matches: 3. The V gene's germline CDR1 is MNHNS and CDR2 SASEGT. The CDR3 contains 13 residues. The CDR3 loop reads CASSASGGYEQYF. CDR3 DNA sequence: TGTGCCAGCAGTGCTTCAGGGGGCTACGAGCAGTACTTC.

A single count supports this clone. The CDR3 bases are TGTGCCAGCAGCTCAGAAACACAGAACTATGGCTACACCTTC. Translating it yields CASSSETQNYGYTF. The chain is built from TRBV7-9 and TRBJ1-2; no clear D. Germline V gives CDR1 SEHNR, CDR2 FQNEAQ (reference sequence). The CDR3 extends over 14 amino acids. Trimming removed 4 bases at V and 2 bases at J, with 11 bases between.

There are a few counts of this clone. The chain couples TRBV5-4 to TRBJ2-7; TRBD2 matches 8 bases. CDR3 size: 16 residues. The ends lost 1 base at V and 3 bases at J; junction bases unmatched: 9. Germline V gives CDR1 SGHNT, CDR2 YYREEE (reference sequence). The CDR3, as DNA: TGTGCCAGCAGCTTGAGTCAGGCTAGCGGGCTCTACGAGCAGTACTTC. Its translation: CASSLSQASGLYEQYF.

This chain links TRBV27 with TRBJ2-7, with 10 positions matching TRBD1. Germline trimming cut 8 bases from V and 1 base from J; bases unmatched to any gene: 11. The CDR3 covers 16 residues. Germline V gene lookup returns CDR1 MNHEY and CDR2 SMNVEV (reference sequence). Written as DNA, the CDR3 is TGTGCCAGCGGGGGTTATCCGGGACAGGGGTCCTACGAGCAGTACTTC. Translating gives CASGGYPGQGSYEQYF.

V is TRBV7-2 and J is TRBJ2-2; 7 nucleotides match TRBD2. The V gene end was trimmed by 5 bases and the J gene end by 6 bases; junction bases not matched to a gene: 15. This CDR3 comprises 17 residues. Germline V gene sequence: CDR1 SGHTA, CDR2 FQGNSA. The CDR3 protein is CASSPQESGAGSGELFF. The CDR3 DNA is TGTGCCAGCAGCCCACAAGAAAGTGGAGCGGGATCCGGGGAGCTGTTTTTT.

The chain couples TRBV6-1 to TRBJ2-7; D perhaps matches TRBD1 (6 bases). The ends were cut back, 6 bases at V and 5 bases at J, with 17 bases in the middle. Per germline, CDR1 MNHNS and CDR2 SASEGT. The CDR3 totals 14 residues. CDR3 sequence: CASREQGLSNEQYF. DNA of the CDR3: TGTGCCAGCAGAGAACAGGGCCTCTCGAACGAGCAGTACTTC.

A word on this clone: The same CDR3 arises from other DNA sequences in this sample as well. The J gene is TRBJ1-6, the V gene TRBV5-4, with 7 positions matching TRBD1. Germline lookup yields CDR1 SGHNT and CDR2 YYREEE (reference sequence). The V gene end was trimmed by 4 bases and the J gene end by 7 bases; junction bases not matched to a gene: 5. The CDR3 loop spans 14 amino acids. This CDR3 reads CASSGPGQNSPLHF. The DNA of the CDR3 is TGTGCCAGCAGCGGACCGGGACAGAATTCACCCCTCCACTTT.

This chain links TRBV19 with TRBJ1-5, with a tentative D call TRBD1 (6 bases). Germline values: CDR1 LNHDA, CDR2 SQIVND (reference sequence). V shed 2 bases and J shed 4 bases, with 12 bases lying between them. This CDR3 contains 15 residues. The CDR3 DNA reads as TGTGCCAGTAGTATAACAGGGTTTTGGAATCAGCCCCAGCATTTT. Its translation: CASSITGFWNQPQHF.

This clone appeared a few times. The V call is TRBV27, the J call TRBJ2-7; 8 nucleotides agree with TRBD1. Germline V gives CDR1 MNHEY, CDR2 SMNVEV (reference sequence). V lost 2 bases to trimming and J lost 3 bases; unmatched junction nucleotides: 3. The CDR3 has 14 amino acids. The CDR3: CASSLRDRLYEQYF. CDR3 in DNA: TGTGCCAGCAGTTTACGGGACAGGCTCTACGAGCAGTACTTC.

The genes are TRBV6-1 and TRBJ1-1; D uncertain. The V end was cut by 0 bases, the J end by 4 bases, with 12 bases between. The germline gives CDR1 MNHNS, CDR2 SASEGT. The CDR3 runs 15 residues. CDR3 DNA: TGTGCCAGCAGTGAAGCGGGCGGGTGGGCCACTGAAGCTTTCTTT. Protein sequence: CASSEAGGWATEAFF.

The chain recombines TRBV10-3 with TRBJ2-3; TRBD2 matches 10 bases. CDR1 ENHRY and CDR2 SYGVKD come from the germline V gene. There are 16 residues in the CDR3. J gave up 0 bases and V 6 bases, and 6 bases lay outside the gene matches. CDR3 DNA: TGTGCCATCAGACAAGGACTAGCGGCTAGCACAGATACGCAGTATTTT. Residues: CAIRQGLAASTDTQYF.

This chain connects TRBV19 to TRBJ1-5; 10 nucleotides align to TRBD1. Germline V lookup: CDR1 LNHDA, CDR2 SQIVND (reference sequence). The CDR3 loop spans 15 amino acids. V trimming: 10 bases; J trimming: 0 bases; junction bases outside the gene matches: 6. CDR3 nucleotides: TGTGCCACCCGGACAGGGGGGAATAGCAATCAGCCCCAGCATTTT. The encoded protein is CATRTGGNSNQPQHF.

The CDR3 sequence is CASSYSGLAAEQYF. The CDR3 DNA is TGTGCCAGCAGTTACTCGGGACTAGCGGCAGAGCAGTACTTC. The V and J genes are TRBV6-5 and TRBJ2-7; 11 bases line up with TRBD2. Germline trimming cut 0 bases from V and 7 bases from J; bases unmatched to any gene: 2. Germline values: CDR1 MNHEY, CDR2 SVGAGI. CDR3 size: 14 residues.

The V gene is TRBV2, the J gene TRBJ2-7, with 8 bases aligning to TRBD1. This CDR3 spans 16 amino acids. J was trimmed by 2 bases and V by 8 bases; bases with no gene match: 14. The V gene's germline CDR1 is SNHLY and CDR2 FYNNEI. The CDR3 DNA sequence: TGTGCCAGCGAGGGACAGGCCTCCTTGCTCCCCTACGAGCAGTACTTC. Translating gives CASEGQASLLPYEQYF.

The V gene is TRBV18, the J gene TRBJ1-5; 7 nucleotides align to TRBD1. Germline V lookup: CDR1 KGHSH, CDR2 LQKENI. The length of the CDR3 is 14 residues. The J segment lost 3 bases and the V segment lost 11 bases, leaving 10 bases of the junction unmatched. In nucleotides, the CDR3 is TGTGCCTCCACAGGGGCAGAGATCAATCAGCCCCAGCATTTT. This translates into CASTGAEINQPQHF.

The chain joins TRBV5-1 to TRBJ1-5; unclear D gene. V lost 4 bases and J lost 1, with 6 bases in between. The CDR3 extends over 13 amino acids. The V gene's germline CDR1 is SGHRS and CDR2 YFSETQ. The CDR3: CASSNGSNQPQHF. CDR3 coding DNA: TGCGCCAGCAGCAACGGGAGCAATCAGCCCCAGCATTTT.

In its sample, this clone was seen a few times. This rearrangement joins TRBV6-1 to TRBJ2-7; D is perhaps TRBD2 (5 bases). CDR1 is MNHNS and CDR2 is SASEGT in the germline V gene. The V gene lost 2 bases and the J gene lost 6 bases, with 14 bases spanning the gap. The CDR3 totals 14 residues. In DNA, the CDR3 is TGTGCCAGCAGTGAAAGGGCCTCGGGGATCGAGCAGTACTTC. Translating gives CASSERASGIEQYF.

This chain links TRBV6-1 with TRBJ2-7; D not certain. This CDR3 region has 15 residues. Germline V CDR1 and CDR2: MNHNS, SASEGT. Trimming took off 1 base at V and 3 bases at J, with 13 bases between the two ends. The CDR3 DNA is TGTGCCAGCAGTGAAGGTTTGGGCGCGATCTACGAGCAGTACTTC. It specifies CASSEGLGAIYEQYF.

This clone was seen only once. The chain recombines TRBV28 with TRBJ1-2; D gene unclear. CDR1 is MDHEN and CDR2 is SYDVKM in the germline V gene. With 3 bases removed from V and 7 bases from J, the gap between germline ends came to 15 bases. The CDR3 loop spans 14 amino acids. CDR3 region: CASSLVVSGTGYTF. Written as DNA, the CDR3 is TGTGCCAGCAGTTTGGTGGTCTCGGGAACTGGCTACACCTTC.

The chain has TRBV6-1 and TRBJ2-1; D possibly corresponds to TRBD1 (6 bases). CDR1 and CDR2 (germline): MNHNS, SASEGT. CDR3 length: 12 residues. V lost 5 bases and J 9 bases, leaving 11 bases between the germline ends. The CDR3 protein is CASSQQGVEQFF. The CDR3 nucleotides read TGTGCCAGCAGTCAACAGGGTGTTGAGCAGTTCTTC.

This clone was observed a few times. V usage is TRBV6-6 and J usage is TRBJ2-1, with TRBD2 matching 10 bases. Germline V gene lookup returns CDR1 MNHNY and CDR2 SVGAGI (reference sequence). The CDR3 is 14 residues long. With V trimmed by 3 bases and J by 15 bases, 11 bases remained unmatched. CDR3 bases: TGTGCCAGCAGTTATTCCGGGACTAGCGAAAACGGGTTCTTC. Its protein product is CASSYSGTSENGFF.

The rearrangement uses TRBV5-1 and TRBJ2-7, with D tentatively TRBD1 (5 bases). Germline-derived CDR1 and CDR2 are SGHRS and YFSETQ. This CDR3 has 15 residues. The V end lost 0 bases, the J end lost 1 base, and 11 bases lay between the germline ends. CDR3 in amino acids: CASSLAVRASYEQYF. The CDR3 DNA reads TGCGCCAGCAGCTTGGCGGTCAGGGCGTCCTACGAGCAGTACTTC.